The next 16 T cell receptor beta chains were all read from a single sample in a study of blood T cell repertoires in COVID-19. This table comes from immunoSEQ multiplex PCR, and its TCRdb copy is limited to in-frame clones, with some not included. The sample holds 120,000 or so clones, about 90% seen once. The specimen sequenced was peripheral blood. All receptors come from a woman aged 70-85 years with acute or convalescent COVID-19.

The chain joins TRBV14 to TRBJ2-7, with 10 bases aligning to TRBD1. V was clipped by 4 bases and J by 5 bases; unmatched bases: 5. The V gene's germline CDR1 is SGHDN and CDR2 FVKESK. This CDR3 has 14 residues. The DNA for the CDR3 is TGTGCCAGCAGCCGCCGGACAGGGGGGGACGAGCAGTACTTC. Protein: CASSRRTGGDEQYF.

The chain uses TRBV5-4 and TRBJ1-2; 8 nucleotides agree with TRBD1. After removal of 1 base from V and 4 bases from J, the junction contained 6 bases not matched to a gene. This CDR3 comprises 15 residues. Germline V gives CDR1 SGHNT, CDR2 YYREEE (reference sequence). CDR3 amino acids: CASSLRDRTVYGYTF. In DNA form, the CDR3 reads TGTGCCAGCAGCTTGCGGGACAGGACGGTCTATGGCTACACCTTC.

The chain joins TRBV15 to TRBJ1-2; 7 nucleotides match TRBD1. The CDR3 is 13 residues long. Germline CDR1 is LNHNV and CDR2 is YYDKDF (reference sequence). V was clipped by 1 base and J by 6 bases; unmatched bases: 2. The CDR3: CATSRAGQDGYTF. CDR3 bases: TGTGCCACCAGCAGAGCCGGACAGGATGGCTACACCTTC.

In its sample, this clone was seen once. CDR3 in amino acids: CASSFHLSGNQPQHF. The DNA for the CDR3 is TGTGCCAGCAGTTTCCACTTGTCTGGCAATCAGCCCCAGCATTTT. The chain links TRBV28 to TRBJ1-5; D is uncertain. Germline V gene data show CDR1 as MDHEN and CDR2 as SYDVKM. This CDR3 is 15 amino acids long. V was shortened by 3 bases and J by 2 bases, with 11 bases between the two germline ends.

V is TRBV5-1 and J is TRBJ2-4, with TRBD1 matching over 8 bases. Trimming took 2 bases from V and 1 from J; bases not matched to a gene: 2. The CDR3 contains 15 residues. Germline V gene data show CDR1 as SGHRS and CDR2 as YFSETQ. The DNA for the CDR3 is TGCGCCAGCAGCTTCCAGGGGGCGGCCAAAAACATTCAGTACTTC. It encodes CASSFQGAAKNIQYF.

This rearrangement joins TRBV3-1 (or the pseudogene TRBV3-2) to TRBJ2-2; D gene unclear. The germline gives CDR1 LGHDT, CDR2 YNNKEL (reference sequence). The CDR3 is made up of 15 amino acids. With 1 base removed from V and 1 base from J, the gap between germline ends came to 7 bases. The CDR3 DNA reads TGTGCCAGCAGCCAAGTCAGGCAGAACACCGGGGAGCTGTTTTTT. Encoded protein: CASSQVRQNTGELFF.

CDR3 nucleotides: TGTGCCAGCAGTGTAGTACCCGCCTACGAGCAGTACTTC. Protein: CASSVVPAYEQYF. The chain couples TRBV2 to TRBJ2-7, with D hard to call. There are 13 residues in the CDR3. The germline gives CDR1 SNHLY, CDR2 FYNNEI. Deletions cut 4 bases from V and 2 bases from J, with 9 bases between.

This clone was seen a handful of times. This rearrangement joins TRBV3-1 (or the pseudogene TRBV3-2) to TRBJ2-3; possibly TRBD2 for D (5 bases). Trimming took off 0 bases at V and 7 bases at J, with 20 bases between the two ends. This CDR3 comprises 17 residues. Germline lookup yields CDR1 LGHDT and CDR2 YNNKEL (reference sequence). Written as DNA, the CDR3 is TGTGCCAGCAGCCAAGATGGGGTTAGTCTAGCTGGGAATACGCAGTATTTT. The encoded protein is CASSQDGVSLAGNTQYF.

The chain employs TRBV6-6 and TRBJ2-3, with D unresolved. Trimming shortened V by 6 bases and J by 1 base, and 14 bases separated the two germline ends. This CDR3 contains 15 residues. Germline values: CDR1 MNHNY, CDR2 SVGAGI (reference sequence). The CDR3 protein is CASSSRVGGTDTQYF. The DNA for the CDR3 is TGTGCCAGCAGCTCCCGGGTCGGAGGCACAGATACGCAGTATTTT.

This sequence joins TRBV2 and TRBJ1-1; 9 nucleotides align to TRBD1. V lost 6 bases, J lost 5 bases, and 1 base stayed unmatched. The CDR3 extends over 12 amino acids. In germline, CDR1 is SNHLY, CDR2 FYNNEI. CDR3 loop: CASSDRGTEAFF. As DNA, the CDR3 is TGTGCCAGCAGCGACAGGGGGACTGAAGCTTTCTTT.

This chain links TRBV5-1 with TRBJ2-7; 7 bases align to TRBD1. CDR1 is SGHRS and CDR2 is YFSETQ in the germline V gene. The CDR3 sequence is 15 residues long. V shed 4 bases and J 5 bases; nucleotides not matched to a gene: 12. CDR3 in amino acids: CASSQSGQVVHEQYF. The CDR3 coding sequence is TGCGCCAGCAGCCAATCTGGACAGGTAGTACACGAGCAGTACTTC. The entire variable domain, with the rest obtained from reference TRBV5-1 and TRBJ2-7, is as follows: KAGVTQTPRYLIKTRGQQVTLSCSPISGHRSVSWYQQTPGQGLQFLFEYFSETQRNKGNFPGRFSGRQFSNSRSEMNVSTLELGDSALYLCASSQSGQVVHEQYFGPGTRLTVT.

The chain combines TRBV12-3 or TRBV12-4 with TRBJ1-1; D unresolved. This CDR3 spans 11 amino acids. Trimming removed 3 bases at V and 7 bases at J, with 6 bases between. The CDR3 sequence: CASSFSREAFF. The CDR3, as DNA: TGTGCCAGCAGTTTTTCCCGTGAAGCTTTCTTT.

This chain uses TRBV28 with TRBJ1-1, with D possibly TRBD1 on 5 matching bases. V lost 3 bases, J lost 0 bases, and 14 bases lay in between. The CDR3 is 16 amino acids. From germline, CDR1 is MDHEN and CDR2 SYDVKM. Here the CDR3 reads CASSFLYWGVNTEAFF. DNA for the CDR3: TGTGCCAGCAGTTTCCTCTACTGGGGGGTGAACACTGAAGCTTTCTTT.

The V gene is TRBV18, the J gene TRBJ2-5; D possibly corresponds to TRBD2 (5 bases). V was shortened by 2 bases and J by 4 bases, with 11 bases between the two germline ends. The germline CDR1 and CDR2 sequences are KGHSH and LQKENI. This CDR3 is built from 14 residues. The DNA of the CDR3 is TGTGCCAGCTCACCAGGGCCCGGAGGAGAGACCCAGTACTTC. Protein sequence: CASSPGPGGETQYF.

This sequence joins TRBV5-4 and TRBJ1-2; unclear D gene. The CDR3 length is 15 residues. From germline, CDR1 is SGHNT and CDR2 YYREEE (reference sequence). V lost 4 bases and J lost 0, with 13 bases in between. CDR3 DNA: TGTGCCAGCAGCCCCATGGGCCACGCTAACTATGGCTACACCTTC. This codes for CASSPMGHANYGYTF.

The V gene is TRBV10-2, the J gene TRBJ2-3; the D is unclear. The V gene's germline CDR1 is WSHSY and CDR2 SAAADI. V lost 0 bases to trimming and J lost 1 base, with 8 bases between them. CDR3 size: 15 residues. CDR3 bases: TGCGCCAGCAGTGAGTCGGTCTACCGCACAGATACGCAGTATTTT. The encoded protein is CASSESVYRTDTQYF.